This T cell receptor beta chain was recorded in a study of cytotoxic CD8 clonotypes in ibrutinib-treated CLL. Concerning this clone itself: What it binds is unknown.

Germline values: CDR1 SGHRS, CDR2 YFSETQ. This CDR3 has 13 residues. The V gene lost 0 bases and the J gene lost 2 bases, with 5 bases spanning the gap. Method: immunoSEQ multiplex PCR; TCRdb's copy keeps in-frame clones and lacks some. Here the sample spans hundreds of thousands of clones, roughly 70% being singletons. General study findings and limits: At progression, clonality fell back toward baseline after rising at ibrutinib response. Lymph node repertoires were not studied, and sampling times were unmatched.

The specimen was PBMCs, collected after 24 months of ibrutinib treatment. The chain combines TRBV5-1 with TRBJ1-1; D unclear. The source is a human donor with chronic lymphocytic leukemia. The CDR3 bases are TGCGCCAGCAGCTTGGGAACCAACACTGAAGCTTTCTTT. It yields the protein CASSLGTNTEAFF.